This TCR beta chain stems from a study of T cell responses to AZD1222 COVID-19 vaccine. Study as a whole: Second-dose timings of about 4 or about 12 weeks were pooled.

Findings and limits, study-wide: Spike-wide vaccine-associated CD4 TCRs dominated at 160-218 and 743-854. In a largely white British group with more females than males, clonal diversity was possibly underestimated. Two doses of AZD1222 preceded a rise in Spike-specific TCR breadth and depth.

On this clone itself: Its cognate antigen is unknown. Germline is not matched at one junction end, which may reflect a read error.

The germline gives CDR1 SGDLS, CDR2 YYNGEE. This CDR3 spans 12 amino acids. The repertoire was sequenced with immunoSEQ multiplex PCR; TCRdb's copy has only in-frame clones and lacks some. The repertoire holds 180,000 or so clones, with around 88% as singletons. Material: peripheral blood, obtained on day 0 of AZD1222 vaccination. The receptor comes from an adult in good health. The V gene is TRBV9, the J gene TRBJ1-4; no definite D call. CDR3 nucleotides: TGTGCCAGCAGCGTAGATAAGTACCCGAGGGTTTTT. Protein product: CASSVDKYPRVF.